The 26 T cell receptor beta chains in this list originate from one sample, sequenced in a study of neurological immune-mediated disorders. Each CDR3 protein gets one entry after TCRdb re-called the 5' RACE reads with MiXCR. This sample yields roughly 47,000 distinct CDR3 sequences, of which less than 5% are seen a single time; approximately 5.4% belongs to the top ten. Sequenced input: PBMCs. The source is a woman aged 55-69 years with multiple sclerosis.

Many counts were recorded for this clonotype. Its ends do not fully match the called genes, so a read error is possible. V usage is TRBV7-7 and J usage is TRBJ2-3; D unresolved. The CDR3 covers 14 residues. The V gene's germline CDR1 is SSHAT and CDR2 FNYEAQ (reference sequence). The CDR3 coding sequence is TGTGCTAGCAGCCTAACCCCTAGCACAGATACGCAGTATTTT. Encoded protein: CASSLTPSTDTQYF.

The table lists this clonotype with many counts. V gene TRBV6-5 combines with J gene TRBJ2-2; weak D call: TRBD1 (6 bases). This CDR3 has 16 residues. Germline V lookup: CDR1 MNHEY, CDR2 SVGAGI. Trimming shortened V by 0 bases and J by 1 base, and 9 bases separated the two germline ends. The DNA of the CDR3 is TGTGCCAGCAGTTACTCGGGGGCGTTGAACACCGGGGAGCTGTTTTTT. Translating gives CASSYSGALNTGELFF.

This clonotype was observed at least ten times. This chain joins TRBV4-2 and TRBJ2-3, with no clear D. This CDR3 spans 15 amino acids. V gave up 0 bases and J gave up 8 bases, with 15 bases separating them. Germline lookup yields CDR1 LGHNA and CDR2 YNFKEQ. CDR3 nucleotide sequence: TGTGCCAGCAGCCAAGAGGCCCGCTCCATTCCTACGCAGTATTTT. Its translation: CASSQEARSIPTQYF.

The CDR3 nucleotides read TGTGCCAGCAGCTCGGGGGAAGGGGTCTACGAGCAGTACTTC. Translation: CASSSGEGVYEQYF. This chain connects TRBV7-6 to TRBJ2-7; D is possibly TRBD2 (6 bases). The CDR3 consists of 14 residues. V was clipped by 4 bases and J by 3 bases, with 13 bases between them. CDR1 and CDR2 (germline): SGHVS, FNYEAQ.

The V call is TRBV5-1, the J call TRBJ2-5; D is perhaps TRBD2 (5 bases). Trimming removed 0 bases from V and 5 bases from J, with 8 bases in between. CDR3 length equals 13 residues. Germline V lookup: CDR1 SGHRS, CDR2 YFSETQ. CDR3 DNA: TGCGCCAGCAGCTTGGAGGGAGTGGAGACCCAGTACTTC. This encodes CASSLEGVETQYF.

The genes are TRBV24-1 and TRBJ2-3, with D possibly TRBD2 on 6 matching bases. The CDR3 is 13 residues long. V lost 1 base and J lost 7, with 8 bases in between. The germline V gene has CDR1 KGHDR and CDR2 SFDVKD. The CDR3 DNA reads TGTGCCACCAGTGATTTTCGGGGGAATACGCAGTATTTT. Its translation is CATSDFRGNTQYF.

The V call is TRBV10-1, the J call TRBJ2-5; 7 bases agree with TRBD2. The CDR3 runs 13 residues. Per germline, CDR1 WNHNN and CDR2 SYGVQD (reference sequence). With V trimmed by 4 bases and J by 3 bases, 2 bases remained unmatched. As DNA, the CDR3 is TGCGCCAGCAGTGCCAGCGGGGAAGAGACCCAGTACTTC. This translates into CASSASGEETQYF.

The sample holds many counts of this clonotype. This chain links TRBV20-1 with TRBJ1-1; no firm D call. Germline V gives CDR1 DFQATT, CDR2 SNEGSKA (reference sequence). The V end was cut by 3 bases, the J end by 9 bases, with 14 bases between. The CDR3 has 12 residues. This CDR3 reads CSASRIERQAFF. For the CDR3, the DNA is TGCAGTGCTAGCCGAATAGAGAGACAAGCTTTCTTT.

The chain recombines TRBV11-2 with TRBJ2-1; 8 bases agree with TRBD2. The ends lost 3 bases at V and 6 bases at J; junction bases unmatched: 1. This CDR3 has 13 residues. CDR1 is SGHAT and CDR2 is FQNNGV in the germline V gene. For the CDR3, the DNA is TGTGCCAGCAGCTTCGGGAGGGCCAATGAGCAGTTCTTC. It specifies CASSFGRANEQFF.

The genes are TRBV20-1 and TRBJ2-1; D may be TRBD2 (6 bases). The germline gives CDR1 DFQATT, CDR2 SNEGSKA (reference sequence). V lost 6 bases, J lost 4 bases, and 19 bases lay in between. CDR3 length: 15 residues. CDR3 coding DNA: TGCAGTGCCGCCGGGACTGCGCTACGATACAATGAGCAGTTCTTC. This codes for CSAAGTALRYNEQFF.

This clonotype was recorded at least ten times. The chain is built from TRBV6-2 or TRBV6-3 and TRBJ2-4; no reliable D call. From germline, CDR1 is MNHEY and CDR2 SVGEGT. The CDR3 runs 13 residues. V was clipped by 10 bases and J by 3 bases, with 13 bases between them. Here the CDR3 reads CATSGDGKNIQYF. The CDR3, as DNA: TGTGCCACCTCGGGCGATGGCAAAAACATTCAGTACTTC.

This clonotype was seen more than once but under ten times. The chain employs TRBV6-2 or TRBV6-3 and TRBJ2-5; 8 bases align to TRBD2. CDR3 length: 16 amino acids. The V gene end was trimmed by 6 bases and the J gene end by 4 bases; junction bases not matched to a gene: 13. The germline V gene encodes CDR1 MNHEY and CDR2 SVGEGT. This chain's CDR3 is CASSWDGGGLGETQYF. In nucleotides, the CDR3 is TGTGCCAGCAGCTGGGACGGCGGGGGGCTTGGAGAGACCCAGTACTTC.

There are many counts of this clonotype. The rearrangement links TRBV30 to TRBJ2-5, with 11 nucleotides matching TRBD2. The CDR3 totals 13 residues. Losses at the gene ends were 8 bases for V and 0 bases for J; bases not matched to a gene: 2. From germline, CDR1 is GTSNPN and CDR2 SVGIG (reference sequence). The CDR3 protein is CAGSGGDQETQYF. The CDR3 DNA is TGTGCCGGTAGCGGGGGGGACCAAGAGACCCAGTACTTC.

This chain links TRBV5-1 with TRBJ1-1; TRBD1 agrees at 7 bases. This CDR3 comprises 18 residues. The germline V gene encodes CDR1 SGHRS and CDR2 YFSETQ. Losses at the gene ends were 0 bases for V and 1 base for J; bases not matched to a gene: 12. CDR3 DNA sequence: TGCGCCAGCAGCTTGGGGATTCCGGGACAGAGAACGAACACTGAAGCTTTCTTT. It encodes CASSLGIPGQRTNTEAFF.

The rearrangement uses TRBV6-6 and TRBJ2-2; D is ambiguous. The CDR3 spans 13 residues. Germline lookup yields CDR1 MNHNY and CDR2 SVGAGI (reference sequence). Deletions cut 7 bases from V and 6 bases from J, with 12 bases between. DNA for the CDR3: TGTGCCAGCACCAAAGAAGGGCCCGGGGAGCTGTTTTTT. Translation gives CASTKEGPGELFF.

The chain combines TRBV24-1 with TRBJ2-1; perhaps TRBD2 as D (6 bases). Looked up from germline, CDR1 is KGHDR and CDR2 is SFDVKD. The CDR3 extends over 14 amino acids. V was trimmed by 4 bases and J by 9 bases, leaving 15 bases between them. CDR3 bases: TGTGCCACCAGTGAGGAGGGATTCAAGGGTGAGCAGTTCTTC. It is translated as CATSEEGFKGEQFF.

This clonotype was seen at least ten times. Here the CDR3 reads CASRREGTYEQYF. The CDR3 DNA reads TGTGCCAGCCGGAGGGAGGGTACCTACGAGCAGTACTTC. This chain joins TRBV7-2 and TRBJ2-7; 7 bases are a match to TRBD2. This CDR3 has 13 amino acids. The ends lost 8 bases at V and 2 bases at J; junction bases unmatched: 6. Germline V lookup: CDR1 SGHTA, CDR2 FQGNSA.

V is TRBV24-1 and J is TRBJ1-2; tentatively, D is TRBD1 (6 bases). The V end lost 5 bases, the J end lost 8 bases, and 11 bases lay between the germline ends. CDR1 and CDR2 from the germline V gene are KGHDR and SFDVKD. The CDR3 spans 12 residues. The CDR3 is CATSGPGVGYTF. The CDR3, as DNA: TGTGCCACCAGTGGTCCAGGGGTCGGCTACACCTTC.

The chain uses TRBV4-1 and TRBJ2-1; 9 bases agree with TRBD1. This CDR3 has 21 residues. Losses at the gene ends were 3 bases for V and 9 bases for J; bases not matched to a gene: 27. The germline gives CDR1 MGHRA, CDR2 YSYEKL. The CDR3 bases are TGCGCCAGCAGCCACCCCGCCCCGGGACAGGGACAATGGGGGCGGAATAGTGAGCAGTTCTTC. Translating gives CASSHPAPGQGQWGRNSEQFF.

This clonotype was seen many times. V gene TRBV5-1 combines with J gene TRBJ1-6; TRBD1 matches 8 bases. V was clipped by 4 bases and J by 7 bases; unmatched bases: 10. Germline V gene lookup returns CDR1 SGHRS and CDR2 YFSETQ. This CDR3 spans 16 amino acids. The CDR3 nucleotides read TGCGCCAGCAGCCCAAGGACGGGACAGGTCAATTCACCCCTCCACTTT. Encoded protein: CASSPRTGQVNSPLHF.

This clonotype showed up many times. The V gene is TRBV7-7, the J gene TRBJ1-5; 8 bases are a match to TRBD1. Trimming took 3 bases from V and 7 from J; bases not matched to a gene: 2. This CDR3 has 13 amino acids. Germline loops: CDR1 SSHAT, CDR2 FNYEAQ (reference sequence). The CDR3 is CASSLDRDQPQHF. The CDR3 DNA follows: TGTGCCAGCAGCTTGGACAGGGACCAGCCCCAGCATTTT.

This clonotype was seen ten or more times. The rearrangement uses TRBV2 and TRBJ1-1; D perhaps matches TRBD1 (6 bases). Trimming shortened V by 5 bases and J by 7 bases, and 11 bases separated the two germline ends. Germline lookup yields CDR1 SNHLY and CDR2 FYNNEI. This CDR3 region has 12 residues. CDR3 loop: CASSWGAGEAFF. The CDR3 DNA reads as TGTGCCAGCAGTTGGGGGGCAGGTGAAGCTTTCTTT.

This clonotype was counted ten times or more. V usage is TRBV20-1 and J usage is TRBJ2-1, with TRBD2 matching 9 bases. Germline values: CDR1 DFQATT, CDR2 SNEGSKA (reference sequence). This CDR3 region has 14 residues. Trimming cost V 6 bases and J 9 bases; bases outside gene matches: 12. The CDR3 DNA reads TGCAGTGCCCGGATGGGACTAGCCGGGGGTGAGCAGTTCTTC. This translates into CSARMGLAGGEQFF.

This clonotype occurred many times. The chain combines TRBV7-8 with TRBJ2-1; tentative D call: TRBD1 (5 bases). The CDR3 has 14 amino acids. The germline V and J ends were trimmed by 4 bases and 6 bases, with 13 bases remaining between them. In germline, CDR1 is SGHVS, CDR2 FQNEAQ. The CDR3 here is CASSYPLGVNEQFF. DNA of the CDR3: TGTGCCAGCAGCTACCCATTAGGGGTCAATGAGCAGTTCTTC.

The chain has TRBV7-2 and TRBJ1-6; D remains unclear. This CDR3 spans 15 amino acids. Germline V gene lookup returns CDR1 SGHTA and CDR2 FQGNSA. V lost 2 bases and J lost 6, with 11 bases in between. CDR3 protein: CASSLNTPANSPLHF. The CDR3 DNA reads TGTGCCAGCAGCTTAAACACCCCGGCTAATTCACCCCTCCACTTT.

In this sample, this clonotype turned up a few times. J is TRBJ1-2 and V is TRBV20-1, with no clear D. The CDR3 is made up of 13 amino acids. CDR1 and CDR2 from the germline V gene are DFQATT and SNEGSKA (reference sequence). V shed 0 bases and J shed 3 bases, with 8 bases lying between them. CDR3 protein: CSARDPVDYGYTF. The CDR3 DNA follows: TGCAGTGCTAGAGATCCGGTGGACTATGGCTACACCTTC.